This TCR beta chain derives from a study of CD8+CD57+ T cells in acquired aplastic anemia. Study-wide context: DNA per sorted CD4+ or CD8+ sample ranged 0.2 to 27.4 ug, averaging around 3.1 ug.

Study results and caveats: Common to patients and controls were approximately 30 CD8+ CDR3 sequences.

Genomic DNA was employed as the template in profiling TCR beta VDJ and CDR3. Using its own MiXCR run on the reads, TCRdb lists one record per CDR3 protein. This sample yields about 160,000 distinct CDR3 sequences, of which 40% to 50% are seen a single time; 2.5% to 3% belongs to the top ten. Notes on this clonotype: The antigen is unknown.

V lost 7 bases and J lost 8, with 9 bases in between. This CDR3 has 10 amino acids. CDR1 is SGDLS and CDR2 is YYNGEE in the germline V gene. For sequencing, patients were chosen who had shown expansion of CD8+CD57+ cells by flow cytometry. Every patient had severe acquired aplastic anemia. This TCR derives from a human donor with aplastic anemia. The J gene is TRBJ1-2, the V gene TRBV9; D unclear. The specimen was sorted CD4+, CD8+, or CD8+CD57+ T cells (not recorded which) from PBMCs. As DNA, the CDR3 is TGTGCCAGCGACGAGGACGGCTACACCTTC. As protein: CASDEDGYTF.